Below are 8 T cell receptor beta chains sequenced from a single sample in a study of OX40 agonist ivuxolimab in advanced cancers. Using immunoSEQ multiplex PCR, the repertoire was profiled, and TCRdb retains in-frame clones only, with some absent. Found here are tens of thousands of clones, 84% of them singletons; the top ten hold less than 3%. This specimen was CD4+ or CD8+ T cells sorted from blood, taken in a trial of the OX40 agonist ivuxolimab. Source of these receptors: an adult with an advanced solid tumor such as melanoma, head and neck, liver or kidney cancer.

The J gene is TRBJ1-1, the V gene TRBV29-1; possibly TRBD1 for D (6 bases). This CDR3 region has 14 residues. CDR1 and CDR2 (germline): SQVTM, ANQGSEA. Trimming removed 0 bases from V and 6 bases from J, with 14 bases in between. The CDR3 DNA reads TGCAGCGTTGAAGATTACGGGGGGCCCCCTGAAGCTTTCTTT. Its translation is CSVEDYGGPPEAFF.

The chain is built from TRBV19 and TRBJ1-1; possibly TRBD1 for D (6 bases). Trimming shortened V by 3 bases and J by 0 bases, and 11 bases separated the two germline ends. Germline-derived CDR1 and CDR2 are LNHDA and SQIVND (reference sequence). The CDR3 runs 15 residues. CDR3 sequence reads: CASSMTGTMNTEAFF. In nucleotides, the CDR3 is TGTGCCAGTAGTATGACCGGGACAATGAACACTGAAGCTTTCTTT.

This chain connects TRBV6-5 to TRBJ2-3; perhaps TRBD2 as D (6 bases). Germline loops: CDR1 MNHEY, CDR2 SVGAGI. Trimming pared 11 bases from V and 2 bases from J, leaving 14 bases between. This CDR3 is built from 13 residues. DNA of the CDR3: TGTGCCGTCTACTCTAGCGTCACAGATACGCAGTATTTT. This codes for CAVYSSVTDTQYF.

The J gene is TRBJ2-3, the V gene TRBV29-1, with TRBD2 matching over 10 bases. V was pared by 8 bases and J by 6 bases, with 11 bases of the junction left unmatched. CDR1 is SQVTM, CDR2 ANQGSEA, per germline. CDR3 size: 14 residues. CDR3 sequence: CSLPRLAGDDTQYF. CDR3 bases: TGCAGCCTCCCAAGGCTAGCGGGAGACGATACGCAGTATTTT.

The CDR3 loop reads CASAGTFSYEQYF. The CDR3 coding sequence is TGTGCCAGTGCAGGGACCTTTTCCTACGAGCAGTACTTC. The V call is TRBV25-1, the J call TRBJ2-7; perhaps D is TRBD1 or TRBD2 (5 bases each). V lost 9 bases, J lost 1 base, and 13 bases lay in between. This CDR3 spans 13 amino acids. Looked up from germline, CDR1 is MGHDK and CDR2 is SYGVNS.

The chain is built from TRBV11-1 and TRBJ1-2; possible D gene TRBD1, 5 bases. Germline lookup yields CDR1 SGHAT and CDR2 FQDESV (reference sequence). Trimming removed 4 bases at V and 8 bases at J, with 17 bases between. This CDR3 contains 14 residues. The CDR3 reads CASSYGGGRRGYTF. The CDR3 DNA reads TGTGCCAGCAGCTACGGCGGGGGACGGAGAGGCTACACCTTC.

The chain employs TRBV11-3 and TRBJ1-1; D is undetermined. The CDR3 consists of 12 residues. Per the germline V gene, CDR1 is SGHNT and CDR2 is YENEEA. V lost 5 bases, J lost 5 bases, and 9 bases lay in between. Written as DNA, the CDR3 is TGTGCCAGCAGCCTCCACGGTACTGAAGCTTTCTTT. Translated, it gives CASSLHGTEAFF.

This chain uses TRBV6-1 with TRBJ2-7; D may match TRBD1 or TRBD2 (6 bases each). CDR1 is MNHNS, CDR2 SASEGT, per germline. The V gene lost 7 bases and the J gene lost 7 bases, with 17 bases spanning the gap. CDR3 length equals 13 residues. This chain's CDR3 is CASTWRGAREQYF. The DNA for the CDR3 is TGTGCCAGCACCTGGAGGGGGGCGAGGGAGCAGTACTTC.